Listed below are T cell receptor beta chains from one sample, sequenced in a study of blood T cell repertoires in COVID-19. The assay was immunoSEQ multiplex PCR, and TCRdb's table has in-frame clones only and misses some. The sample has about 350,000 clones, about 88% seen once; the top ten hold 5.5% to 7.5%. The sample consisted of peripheral blood. Every receptor here comes from a woman in her 70s with COVID-19, enrolled during active disease. The CDR3 runs from the conserved cysteine through the conserved F or W. A D gene is named only where the DNA matches it firmly. Rows give clone size only sometimes, using once, few, many, or a class for an expanded clone.

v_call	clone_size	j_call	d_call	cdr3_nt	cdr3_aa
TRBV5-1	few	TRBJ2-2	TRBD1	TGCGCCAGCAGCTTGGCGGGACAGTCCACCGGGGAGCTGTTTTTT	CASSLAGQSTGELFF
TRBV9	NA	TRBJ2-1	TRBD2	TGTGCCAGCAGCGGACGGACTAGCGGGGGGGCCGGTCCCTACAATGAGCAGTTCTTC	CASSGRTSGGAGPYNEQFF
TRBV19	NA	TRBJ2-5	TRBD1	TGTGCCAGTAGTACGGGACAGGGGATGCCGGAGACCCAGTACTTC	CASSTGQGMPETQYF
TRBV7-8	NA	TRBJ1-2	NA	TGTGCCAGCAGCCGACATCTAGGCGGCTACACCTTC	CASSRHLGGYTF
TRBV6-2/TRBV6-3	NA	TRBJ2-3	TRBD2	TGTGCCAGCAGTTATTCGCTAGCGGGGGGAAACACAGATACGCAGTATTTT	CASSYSLAGGNTDTQYF
TRBV7-2	NA	TRBJ1-2	NA	TGTGCCAGCAGCCGCGAATTCCAGGGGAGCTACACCTTC	CASSREFQGSYTF
TRBV4-3	NA	TRBJ1-2	NA	TGCGCCAGCAGCCAAGATGACAGGCGCTATGGCTACACCTTC	CASSQDDRRYGYTF
TRBV6-1	NA	TRBJ2-7	NA	TGTGCCAGCAGTGAGGGGGCACATCCAATCTACGAGCAGTACTTC	CASSEGAHPIYEQYF
TRBV6-1	once	TRBJ1-5	NA	TGTGCCAGCAGTGAAGGTGGAACAGGCAATCAGCCCCAGCATTTT	CASSEGGTGNQPQHF
TRBV19	few	TRBJ1-3	NA	TGTGCCAGTAGTCGAGGACAGTCCTACTCTGGAAACACCATATATTTT	CASSRGQSYSGNTIYF
TRBV4-1	NA	TRBJ2-1	TRBD2	TGCGCCAGCAGCCAGCACCTAGCGGGGGGGCCTTATGAGCAGTTCTTC	CASSQHLAGGPYEQFF
TRBV7-9	NA	TRBJ1-6	NA	TGTGCCAGCAGCTTATCGGGTGTACCTCTCTCACCCCTCCACTTT	CASSLSGVPLSPLHF
TRBV9	NA	TRBJ1-2	TRBD1	TGTGCCAGCAGCGGAGCCGGGACAGGGTATGGCTACACCTTC	CASSGAGTGYGYTF
TRBV29-1	NA	TRBJ2-7	TRBD1	TGCAGCGTGACAGGGGGAGCCCCCTACGAGCAGTACTTC	CSVTGGAPYEQYF
TRBV7-9	NA	TRBJ2-3	NA	TGTGCCAGCGGGGCGGATACGCAGTATTTT	CASGADTQYF
TRBV4-3	NA	TRBJ1-1	TRBD1	TGCGCCAGCAGCCCCGCGGACAGGGGGAGGACTGAAGCTTTCTTT	CASSPADRGRTEAFF
TRBV19	NA	TRBJ1-2	NA	TGTGCCAGTAGTAATCAGGGAACTAACTATGGCTACACCTTC	CASSNQGTNYGYTF
TRBV30	NA	TRBJ1-5	NA	TGTGCCTGGAGTCGGATGTGGGCTATGCCCCAGCATTTT	CAWSRMWAMPQHF
TRBV30	NA	TRBJ1-5	TRBD1	TGTGCCTGGAGTACAGGGGGCAATCAGCCCCAGCATTTT	CAWSTGGNQPQHF
TRBV18	NA	TRBJ1-2	TRBD1	TGTGCCAGCTCACCACCGTCCCAGGGGGAAGGGGGCTACACCTTC	CASSPPSQGEGGYTF
TRBV28	NA	TRBJ1-5	TRBD1	TGTGCCAGCAGATACCCCACTGGACAGGGTAATCAGCCCCAGCATTTT	CASRYPTGQGNQPQHF
TRBV19	NA	TRBJ2-3	TRBD1	TGTGCCACCCTAGCCCCGGGACAGCGCACAGATACGCAGTATTTT	CATLAPGQRTDTQYF
TRBV6-5	NA	TRBJ2-1	TRBD2	TGTGCCAGCAGTTACCTTGGGGGACTAGCCTACAATGAGCAGTTCTTC	CASSYLGGLAYNEQFF
TRBV12-3/TRBV12-4	NA	TRBJ1-2	NA	TGTGCCAGCAGTTTATCGGGTACGGGCTACACCTTC	CASSLSGTGYTF
TRBV3-1/TRBV3-2	NA	TRBJ1-2	NA	TGTGCCAGCAGCCAAGAGTGGGCTTATGGCTACACCTTC	CASSQEWAYGYTF
TRBV10-3	once	TRBJ2-5	NA	TGTGCCATCAGTGAGTCGCTGACACCACAAGAGACCCAGTACTTC	CAISESLTPQETQYF
TRBV7-2	NA	TRBJ1-1	NA	TGTGCCAGCAGCACCGCCCTAAGCACTGAAGCTTTCTTT	CASSTALSTEAFF
TRBV15	NA	TRBJ2-3	NA	TGTGCCACCAGCAGGTCCAGGGGCACAGATACGCAGTATTTT	CATSRSRGTDTQYF
TRBV6-6	NA	TRBJ1-1	NA	TGTGCCAGCAGTTACCCCCCCCAGACAGAAGAAGCTTTCTTT	CASSYPPQTEEAFF
TRBV6-5	NA	TRBJ2-2	TRBD2	TGTGCCAGCCTAGCGGGGTACCGCGGGGAGCTGTTTTTT	CASLAGYRGELFF
TRBV6-6	NA	TRBJ2-7	NA	TGTGCCAGCAGTTTCAGCTACGAGCAGTACTTC	CASSFSYEQYF
TRBV7-9	NA	TRBJ1-2	NA	TGTGCCAGCAGCGCCTCGACAGCTAACTATGGCTACACCTTC	CASSASTANYGYTF
TRBV2	NA	TRBJ1-3	NA	TGTGCCAGCAGTGAATCAGGAAACACCATATATTTT	CASSESGNTIYF
TRBV6-6	NA	TRBJ1-2	TRBD1	TGTGCCAGCAGTGGACAGGTCCTCGGGGGCTACACCTTC	CASSGQVLGGYTF
TRBV6-1	NA	TRBJ1-1	NA	TGTGCCAGCAGTGAAGCCGGGGGGAACACTGAAGCTTTCTTT	CASSEAGGNTEAFF